This TCR beta chain was profiled in a study of T cells in Graves' hyperthyroidism and ophthalmopathy. Study outcomes and limitations: For ophthalmopathy, model prediction preceded onset by a median about 6.2 months.

The CDR3 is made up of 18 amino acids. V gave up 4 bases and J gave up 8 bases; unmatched junction bases: 14. CDR1 SGHDT and CDR2 YYEEEE come from the germline V gene. Patients were aged 18 to 65, had disease duration under 2 months, and had newly diagnosed hyperthyroidism. The study excluded patients with uncontrolled infection, other autoimmune disease, pregnancy or lactation. PBMCs were obtained from about 10 ml fresh peripheral blood. The TCR beta CDR3 regions underwent amplification using RNA transcripts as the source. The TCR CDR3 was amplified in a first-round RT-PCR using the HTBI primer set. TCRdb called the multiplex PCR reads again in MiXCR, with one record for every CDR3 protein. The profile shows hundreds of thousands of distinct CDR3 sequences, 11% to 15% of them singletons. This clonotype has more than one count but fewer than ten. What it binds is unknown.

The TCR was taken from a woman under 30 with Graves' hyperthyroidism. The chain carries TRBV5-6 and TRBJ2-1; 14 bases are a match to TRBD2. The sequencing input was blood. The CDR3 is CASSPTPARTSGRHEQFF. CDR3 sequence (DNA): TGTGCCAGCAGCCCAACACCCGCGAGGACTAGCGGGAGGCATGAGCAGTTCTTC.